The source of this T cell receptor (beta chain) is a study of blood T cell repertoires in COVID-19. Germline V gives CDR1 SNHLY, CDR2 FYNNEI. This CDR3 comprises 17 residues. V lost 2 bases to trimming and J lost 0 bases, with 14 bases between them. The table lists this clone with a count of one. Study processing details: The assay estimated nucleated cells by amplifying reference gene primers. Profiling relied on immunoSEQ multiplex PCR, and the TCRdb table lists in-frame clones only, not all of them. V and J calls and clone size come straight from that table; D and trimming were deduced from the DNA. The repertoire consists of about 62,000 clones, with more than 55% occurring once and the leading ten covering about half.

The clonotype originates from a woman aged 55-70 years who had been exposed to COVID-19. The V and J genes are TRBV2 and TRBJ1-5; TRBD1 is a possible D gene (6 bases). Material for sequencing was PBMCs or T cells enriched from blood (not recorded which). The CDR3 coding sequence is TGTGCCAGCAGTGAAAGGGGGGGACTGCTTAGCAATCAGCCCCAGCATTTT. This translates into CASSERGGLLSNQPQHF. Based on the CDR3 plus reference TRBV2 and TRBJ1-5, the full variable domain is EPEVTQTPSHQVTQMGQEVILRCVPISNHLYFYWYRQILGQKVEFLVSFYNNEISEKSEIFDDQFSVERPDGSNFTLKIRSTKLEDSAMYFCASSERGGLLSNQPQHFGDGTRLSIL.